Described below is a single T cell receptor beta chain sequence and its context. Original processing notes: Reference gene primer amplification yielded estimated nucleated cell counts. The assay was immunoSEQ multiplex PCR, and TCRdb's table has in-frame clones only and misses some. Clonal size and the V and J genes are those of that table, whereas D and trimming came from the DNA. The table includes 95,000 to 150,000 clones, roughly 88% detected once. The data belong to a study of blood T cell repertoires in COVID-19. On the study more broadly: T cells, B-cell-depleted T cells, or PBMCs provided the cDNA or gDNA that served as material.

The germline gives CDR1 SGHAT, CDR2 FQDESV (reference sequence). V shed 1 base and J 0 bases; nucleotides not matched to a gene: 1. There are 15 residues in the CDR3. The receptor was derived from a man between 35 and 55 years old with acute or convalescent COVID-19. The sequenced sample consisted of peripheral blood. The V call is TRBV11-1, the J call TRBJ1-1; TRBD1 matches 8 bases. Written as DNA, the CDR3 is TGTGCCAGCAGCTTAGGACAGGGGATGAACACTGAAGCTTTCTTT. Its translation: CASSLGQGMNTEAFF.